This entry features one T cell receptor beta chain sequence. Its matching antigen is unknown. Sequencing of DNA taken from cultured CD4+ T cells relied on the Oncomine TCR Beta short-read assay. TCRdb re-called the PCR reads through MiXCR, storing one row per CDR3 protein. Of some 9,100 distinct CDR3 sequences listed, roughly 64% are singletons. The sample comes from a study of vaccination and CD4 T cells after COVID-19. Findings and caveats of the study: Within convalescent individuals, 304 out of 307 vaccine-specific clones proved to be spike mono-reactive.

The treatment denotes: roughly 10-day PBMC culture with coronavirus spike peptide pools or control peptides (ViraFEST assay). Cultures of PBMCs, roughly 2 million per well, were set up with about 9.4 IU/ml IL-2 and approximately 9.7 ug/ml peptide pools. V was pared by 4 bases and J by 6 bases, with 30 bases between. Germline V lookup: CDR1 DFQATT, CDR2 SNEGSKA (reference sequence). This CDR3 has 18 residues. The sequence derives from a human donor who had recovered from COVID-19. The sequenced sample was CD4+ T cells from blood, cultured in vitro. The chain carries TRBV20-1 and TRBJ1-2; no definite D call. CDR3 in amino acids: CSAKVRTPTRSRGHGYTF. CDR3 bases: TGCAGTGCTAAGGTTCGAACCCCAACACGGTCCAGAGGTCATGGCTACACCTTC.